Detailed here is one T cell receptor beta chain. Its antigen remains unidentified. This sample stems from a study of blood T cells in healthy people across ages. Study-wide points: Researchers deemed the diversity estimates from one million T cells underestimates.

CDR3 size: 16 residues. Germline CDR1 is LGHDT and CDR2 is YNNKEL (reference sequence). Trimming removed 2 bases from V and 7 bases from J; junction bases left unmatched: 13. The use of a sample-barcoded 5' primer and a J-beta primer mix characterized a second PCR of roughly 6 to 11 cycles. TCRdb used MiXCR to reprocess the 5' RACE reads, holding one entry per CDR3 protein. This table has 1.5 million to 2 million distinct CDR3 sequences, about 50% appearing once. The chain combines TRBV3-1 with TRBJ1-2, with TRBD1 matching over 7 bases. The clonotype comes from a woman between 40 and 55 years old in good health. The sequenced sample was blood. The CDR3 DNA sequence: TGTGCCAGCAGCCAAATTGACAGGGATTCTTATGGTGGCTACACCTTC. This translates into CASSQIDRDSYGGYTF.